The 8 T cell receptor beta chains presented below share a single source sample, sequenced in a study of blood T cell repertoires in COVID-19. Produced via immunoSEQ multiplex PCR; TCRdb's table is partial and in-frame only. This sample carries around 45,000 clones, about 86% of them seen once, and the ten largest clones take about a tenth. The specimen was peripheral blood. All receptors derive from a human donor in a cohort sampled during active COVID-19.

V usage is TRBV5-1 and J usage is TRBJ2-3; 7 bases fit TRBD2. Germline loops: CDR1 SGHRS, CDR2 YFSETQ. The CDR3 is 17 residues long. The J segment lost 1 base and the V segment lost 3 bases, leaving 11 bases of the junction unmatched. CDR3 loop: CASSSGPIGRGTDTQYF. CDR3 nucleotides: TGCGCCAGCAGCTCCGGCCCCATAGGGAGGGGCACAGATACGCAGTATTTT.

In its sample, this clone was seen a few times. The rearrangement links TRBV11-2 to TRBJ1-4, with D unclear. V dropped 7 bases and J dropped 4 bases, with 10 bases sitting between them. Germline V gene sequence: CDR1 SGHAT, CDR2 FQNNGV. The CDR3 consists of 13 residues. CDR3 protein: CASKRLDNEKLFF. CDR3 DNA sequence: TGTGCCAGCAAGCGGCTGGATAATGAAAAACTGTTTTTT. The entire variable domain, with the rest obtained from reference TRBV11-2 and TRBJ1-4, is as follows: EAGVAQSPRYKIIEKRQSVAFWCNPISGHATLYWYQQILGQGPKLLIQFQNNGVVDDSQLPKDRFSAERLKGVDSTLKIQPAKLEDSAVYLCASKRLDNEKLFFGSGTQLSVL.

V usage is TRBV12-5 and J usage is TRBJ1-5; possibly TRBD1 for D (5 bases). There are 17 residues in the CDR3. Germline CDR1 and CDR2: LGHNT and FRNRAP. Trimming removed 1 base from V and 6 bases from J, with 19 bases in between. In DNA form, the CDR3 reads TGTGCTAGTGGTTTGGACCGGGGGACCCTGGGGGGTCAGCCCCAGCATTTT. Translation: CASGLDRGTLGGQPQHF.

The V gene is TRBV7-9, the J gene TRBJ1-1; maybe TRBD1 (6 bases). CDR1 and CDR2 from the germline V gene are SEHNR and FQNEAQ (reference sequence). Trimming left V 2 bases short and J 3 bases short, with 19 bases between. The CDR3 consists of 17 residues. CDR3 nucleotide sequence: TGTGCCAGCAGCTTAAGGGGGGGCGTAGGTGGAGACACTGAAGCTTTCTTT. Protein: CASSLRGGVGGDTEAFF.

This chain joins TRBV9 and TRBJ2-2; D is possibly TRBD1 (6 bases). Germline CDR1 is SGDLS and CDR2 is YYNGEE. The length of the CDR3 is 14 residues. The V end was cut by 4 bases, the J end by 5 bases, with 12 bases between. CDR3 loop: CASSPLTGTGELFF. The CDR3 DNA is TGTGCCAGCAGCCCACTGACAGGAACCGGGGAGCTGTTTTTT.

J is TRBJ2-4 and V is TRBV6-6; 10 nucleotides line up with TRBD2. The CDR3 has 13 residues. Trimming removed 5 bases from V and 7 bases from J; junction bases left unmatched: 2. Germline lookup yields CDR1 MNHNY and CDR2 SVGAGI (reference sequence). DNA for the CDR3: TGTGCCAGCAGTCTAGCGGGGGCGAACATTCAGTACTTC. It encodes CASSLAGANIQYF.

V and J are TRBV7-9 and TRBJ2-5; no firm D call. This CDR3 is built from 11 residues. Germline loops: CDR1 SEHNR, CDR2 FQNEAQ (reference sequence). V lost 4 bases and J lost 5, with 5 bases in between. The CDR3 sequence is CASSSSETQYF. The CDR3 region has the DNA TGTGCCAGCAGCTCGTCGGAGACCCAGTACTTC.

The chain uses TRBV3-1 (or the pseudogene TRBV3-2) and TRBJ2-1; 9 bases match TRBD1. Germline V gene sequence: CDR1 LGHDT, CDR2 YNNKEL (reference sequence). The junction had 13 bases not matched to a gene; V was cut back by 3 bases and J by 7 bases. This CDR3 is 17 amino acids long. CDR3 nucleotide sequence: TGTGCCAGCAGCCAGAGAGCCGGGACAGGGAGGGGGAATGAGCAGTTCTTC. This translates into CASSQRAGTGRGNEQFF.